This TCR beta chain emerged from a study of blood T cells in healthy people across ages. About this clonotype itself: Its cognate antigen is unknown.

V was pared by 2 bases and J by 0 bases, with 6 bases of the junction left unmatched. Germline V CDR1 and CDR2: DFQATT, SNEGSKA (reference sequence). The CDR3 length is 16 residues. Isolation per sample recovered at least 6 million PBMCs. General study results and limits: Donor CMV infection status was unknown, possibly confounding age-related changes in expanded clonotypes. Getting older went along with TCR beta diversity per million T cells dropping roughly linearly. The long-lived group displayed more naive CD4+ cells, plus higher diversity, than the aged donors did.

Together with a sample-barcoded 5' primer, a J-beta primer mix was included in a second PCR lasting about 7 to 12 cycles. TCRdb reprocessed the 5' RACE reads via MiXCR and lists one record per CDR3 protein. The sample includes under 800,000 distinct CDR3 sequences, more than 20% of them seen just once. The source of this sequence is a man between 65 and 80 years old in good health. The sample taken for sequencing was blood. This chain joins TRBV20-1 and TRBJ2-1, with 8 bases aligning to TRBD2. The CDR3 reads CSARFSGIGSYNEQFF. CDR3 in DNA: TGCAGTGCTAGATTTAGCGGGATCGGCTCCTACAATGAGCAGTTCTTC.